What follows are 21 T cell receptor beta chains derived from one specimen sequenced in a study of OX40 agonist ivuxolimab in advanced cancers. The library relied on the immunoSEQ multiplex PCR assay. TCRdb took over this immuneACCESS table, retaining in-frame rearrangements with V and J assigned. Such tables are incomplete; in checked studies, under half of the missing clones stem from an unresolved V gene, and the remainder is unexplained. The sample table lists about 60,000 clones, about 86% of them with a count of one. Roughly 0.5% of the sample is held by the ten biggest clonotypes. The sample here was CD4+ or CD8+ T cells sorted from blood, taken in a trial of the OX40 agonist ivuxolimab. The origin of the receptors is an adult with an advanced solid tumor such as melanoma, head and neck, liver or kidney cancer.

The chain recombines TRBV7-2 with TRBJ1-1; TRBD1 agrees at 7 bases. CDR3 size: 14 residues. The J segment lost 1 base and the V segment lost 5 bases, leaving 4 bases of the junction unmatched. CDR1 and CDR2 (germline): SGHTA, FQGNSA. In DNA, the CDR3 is TGTGCCAGCAGCGTGACAGGGCCGAACACTGAAGCTTTCTTT. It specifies CASSVTGPNTEAFF.

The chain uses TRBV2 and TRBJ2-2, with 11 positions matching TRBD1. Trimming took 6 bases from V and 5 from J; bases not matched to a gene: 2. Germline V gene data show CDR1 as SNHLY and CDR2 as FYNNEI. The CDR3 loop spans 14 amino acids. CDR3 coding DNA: TGTGCCAGCAGGGACAGGGGGCAAACCGGGGAGCTGTTTTTT. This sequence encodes CASRDRGQTGELFF. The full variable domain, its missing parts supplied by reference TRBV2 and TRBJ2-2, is EPEVTQTPSHQVTQMGQEVILRCVPISNHLYFYWYRQILGQKVEFLVSFYNNEISEKSEIFDDQFSVERPDGSNFTLKIRSTKLEDSAMYFCASRDRGQTGELFFGEGSRLTVL.

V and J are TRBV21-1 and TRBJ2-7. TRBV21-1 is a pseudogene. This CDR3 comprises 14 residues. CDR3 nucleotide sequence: TGTGCCAGCAGCATACGGACGGAATCCTACGAGCAGTACTTC. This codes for CASSIRTESYEQYF.

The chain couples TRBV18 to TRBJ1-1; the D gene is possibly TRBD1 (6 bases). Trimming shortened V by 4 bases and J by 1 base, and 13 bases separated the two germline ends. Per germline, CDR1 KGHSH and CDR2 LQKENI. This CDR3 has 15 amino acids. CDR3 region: CASSLRQVRNTEAFF. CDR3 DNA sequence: TGTGCCAGCTCACTGAGACAGGTGAGGAACACTGAAGCTTTCTTT.

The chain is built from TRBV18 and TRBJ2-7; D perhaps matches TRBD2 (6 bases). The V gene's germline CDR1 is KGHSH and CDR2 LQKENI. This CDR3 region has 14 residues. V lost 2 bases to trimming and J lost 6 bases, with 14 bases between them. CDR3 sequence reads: CASSPGGANTEQYF. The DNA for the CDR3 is TGTGCCAGCTCACCAGGAGGGGCCAACACCGAGCAGTACTTC.

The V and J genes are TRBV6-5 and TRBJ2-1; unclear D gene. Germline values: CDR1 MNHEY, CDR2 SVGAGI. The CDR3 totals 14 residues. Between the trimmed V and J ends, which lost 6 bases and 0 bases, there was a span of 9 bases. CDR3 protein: CASRKANSYNEQFF. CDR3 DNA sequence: TGTGCCAGCAGAAAAGCGAACTCCTACAATGAGCAGTTCTTC.

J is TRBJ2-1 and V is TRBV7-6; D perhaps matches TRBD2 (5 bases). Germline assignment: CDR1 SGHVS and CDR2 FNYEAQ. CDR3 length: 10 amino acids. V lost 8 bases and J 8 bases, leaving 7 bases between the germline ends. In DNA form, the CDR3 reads TGTGCCAGCGGGAGTTATGAGCAGTTCTTC. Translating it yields CASGSYEQFF.

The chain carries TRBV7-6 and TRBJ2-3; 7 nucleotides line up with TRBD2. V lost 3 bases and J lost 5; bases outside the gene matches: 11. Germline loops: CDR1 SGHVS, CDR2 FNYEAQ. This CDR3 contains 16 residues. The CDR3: CASSLGPGAGLDTQYF. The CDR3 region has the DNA TGTGCCAGCAGCTTGGGTCCAGGAGCGGGGCTAGATACGCAGTATTTT.

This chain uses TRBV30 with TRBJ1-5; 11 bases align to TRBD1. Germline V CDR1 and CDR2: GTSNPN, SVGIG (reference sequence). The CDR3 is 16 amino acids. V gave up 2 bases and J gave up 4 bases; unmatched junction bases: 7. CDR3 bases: TGTGCCTGGAGTCCCATGGGGACAGGGGGGAATCAGCCCCAGCATTTT. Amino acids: CAWSPMGTGGNQPQHF.

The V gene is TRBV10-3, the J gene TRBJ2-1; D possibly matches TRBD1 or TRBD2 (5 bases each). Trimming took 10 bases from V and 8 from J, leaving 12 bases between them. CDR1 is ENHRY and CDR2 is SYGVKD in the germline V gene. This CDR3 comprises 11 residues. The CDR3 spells CATRGHDEQFF. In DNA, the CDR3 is TGTGCCACCCGGGGCCATGATGAGCAGTTCTTC.

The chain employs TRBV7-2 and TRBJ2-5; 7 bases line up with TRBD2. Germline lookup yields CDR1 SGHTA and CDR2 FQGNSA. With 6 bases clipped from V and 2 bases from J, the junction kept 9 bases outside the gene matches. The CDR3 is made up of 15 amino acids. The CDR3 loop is CASSYRLAVQETQYF. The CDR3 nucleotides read TGTGCCAGCAGTTACCGACTAGCCGTACAAGAGACCCAGTACTTC.

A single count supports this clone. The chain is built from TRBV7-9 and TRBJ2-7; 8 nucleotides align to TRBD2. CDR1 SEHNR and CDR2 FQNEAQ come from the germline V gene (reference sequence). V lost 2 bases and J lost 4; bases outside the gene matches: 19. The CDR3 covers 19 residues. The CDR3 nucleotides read TGTGCCAGCAGCTTACTGCGGGGGGATGCGGGAGTGCGGTCGTACGAGCAGTACTTC. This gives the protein CASSLLRGDAGVRSYEQYF.

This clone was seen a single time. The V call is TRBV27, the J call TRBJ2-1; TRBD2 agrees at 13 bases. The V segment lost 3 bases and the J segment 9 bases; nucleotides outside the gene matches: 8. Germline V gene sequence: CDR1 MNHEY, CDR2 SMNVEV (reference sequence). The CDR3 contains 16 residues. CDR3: CASSFPGLAGRGEQFF. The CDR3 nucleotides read TGTGCCAGCAGTTTTCCGGGACTAGCGGGGAGGGGTGAGCAGTTCTTC.

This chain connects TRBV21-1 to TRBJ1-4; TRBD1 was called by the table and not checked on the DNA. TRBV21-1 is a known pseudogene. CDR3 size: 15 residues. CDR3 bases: TGTGCCAACTCCCGGGACAGGGGCAAGGGTGAAAAACTGTTTTTT. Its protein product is CANSRDRGKGEKLFF.

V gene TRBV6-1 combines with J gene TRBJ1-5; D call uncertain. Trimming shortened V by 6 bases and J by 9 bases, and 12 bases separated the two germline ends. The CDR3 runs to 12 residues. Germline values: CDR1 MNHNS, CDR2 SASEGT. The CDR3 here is CASRRSGGPQHF. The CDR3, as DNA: TGTGCCAGCAGGAGATCGGGCGGGCCCCAGCATTTT.

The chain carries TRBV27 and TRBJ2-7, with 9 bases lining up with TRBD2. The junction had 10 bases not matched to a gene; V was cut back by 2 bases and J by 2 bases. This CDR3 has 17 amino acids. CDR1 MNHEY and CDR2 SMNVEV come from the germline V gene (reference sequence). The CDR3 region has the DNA TGTGCCAGCAGTTTAACCCCTCCTAGCGGGACCACCTACGAGCAGTACTTC. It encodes CASSLTPPSGTTYEQYF.

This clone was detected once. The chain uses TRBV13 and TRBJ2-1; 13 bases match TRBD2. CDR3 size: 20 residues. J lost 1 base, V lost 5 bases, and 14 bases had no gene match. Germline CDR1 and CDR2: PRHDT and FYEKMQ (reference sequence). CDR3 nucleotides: TGTGCCAGCAGCACCTACCTTCGGACTAGCGGGAGAGGGTCCTACAATGAGCAGTTCTTC. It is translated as CASSTYLRTSGRGSYNEQFF.

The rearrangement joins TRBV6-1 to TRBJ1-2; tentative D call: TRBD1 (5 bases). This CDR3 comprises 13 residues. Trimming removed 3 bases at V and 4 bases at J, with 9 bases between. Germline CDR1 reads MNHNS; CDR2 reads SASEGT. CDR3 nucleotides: TGTGCCAGCAGTGAGGGACGCACCTATGGCTACACCTTC. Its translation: CASSEGRTYGYTF.

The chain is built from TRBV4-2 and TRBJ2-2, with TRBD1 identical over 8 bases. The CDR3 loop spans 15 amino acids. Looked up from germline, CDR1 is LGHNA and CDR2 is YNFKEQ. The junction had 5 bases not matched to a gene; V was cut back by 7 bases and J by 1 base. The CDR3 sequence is CASTLDRGNTGELFF. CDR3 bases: TGTGCCAGCACCCTAGACAGGGGGAACACCGGGGAGCTGTTTTTT.

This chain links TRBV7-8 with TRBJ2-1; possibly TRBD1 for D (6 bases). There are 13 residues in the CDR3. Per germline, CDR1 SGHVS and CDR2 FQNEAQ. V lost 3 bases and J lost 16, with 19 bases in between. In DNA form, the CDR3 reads TGTGCCAGCAGCTTCCCAACCGGGACAAGGTATTTCTTC. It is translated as CASSFPTGTRYFF.

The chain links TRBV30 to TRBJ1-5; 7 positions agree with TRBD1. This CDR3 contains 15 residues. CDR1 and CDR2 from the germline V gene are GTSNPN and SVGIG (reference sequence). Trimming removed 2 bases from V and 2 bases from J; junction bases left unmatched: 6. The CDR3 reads CAWSKGGAGNQPQHF. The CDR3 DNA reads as TGTGCCTGGAGTAAAGGGGGCGCGGGCAATCAGCCCCAGCATTTT.